A selection of T cell receptor beta chains follows, all from one sample in a study of blood T cells in healthy people across ages. Using its own MiXCR run on the 5' RACE reads, TCRdb lists one record per CDR3 protein. Here the sample spans about 730,000 distinct CDR3 sequences, approximately 43% being singletons. The material sequenced was blood. Receptors originate from a woman between 55 and 75 years old in good health. Both conserved end residues are part of each CDR3. A D gene is named only where the DNA matches it firmly. For some rows the clone size is stated as once, few or many, or as a class when expanded; others skip it.

>TRBD2|.|TRBV5-1|TRBJ2-3
CASRHTSGSLVDTQYF
TGCGCCAGCAGACATACTAGCGGGAGTCTGGTAGATACGCAGTATTTT
>.|.|TRBV7-2|TRBJ2-1
CASNIQEGDEQFF
TGTGCCAGCAACATTCAGGAGGGAGATGAGCAGTTCTTC
>.|many|TRBV3-1|TRBJ2-5
CASSPGPETQYF
TGTGCCAGCAGTCCCGGTCCGGAGACCCAGTACTTC
>TRBD1|few|TRBV2|TRBJ1-6
CASSDGTVPSPLHF
TGTGCCAGCAGCGACGGGACAGTACCTTCACCCCTCCACTTT
>.|.|TRBV10-2|TRBJ1-2
CASSDDGALYGYTF
TGCGCCAGCAGTGACGACGGAGCCCTCTATGGCTACACCTTC
>TRBD2|.|TRBV20-1|TRBJ2-3
CSARDRLSGGATDTQYF
TGCAGTGCTAGAGATCGACTCAGCGGGGGGGCGACGGATACGCAGTATTTT
>TRBD2|.|TRBV7-2|TRBJ2-1
CASSVGASGGWVGQFF
TGTGCCAGCAGCGTAGGGGCTAGCGGGGGGTGGGTAGGGCAGTTCTTC
>TRBD2|.|TRBV4-3|TRBJ2-7
CASSQGLAGVSEQYF
TGCGCCAGCAGCCAAGGACTAGCGGGAGTGAGTGAGCAGTACTTC
>.|.|TRBV7-2|TRBJ1-2
CASSPSRGNYGYTF
TGTGCCAGCAGCCCCAGTCGGGGGAACTATGGCTACACCTTC
>.|.|TRBV5-1|TRBJ2-7
CASSESTYGQYF
TGCGCCAGTTCCGAGAGTACCTACGGGCAGTACTTC
>.|.|TRBV4-3|TRBJ1-2
CASSQKGSNYGYTF
TGCGCCAGCAGCCAAAAGGGTTCTAACTATGGCTACACCTTC
>.|.|TRBV5-6|TRBJ2-7
CASSPGQPTYEQYF
TGTGCCAGCAGCCCCGGACAGCCCACCTACGAGCAGTACTTC
>.|.|TRBV27|TRBJ2-3
CASSLSPLDTQYF
TGTGCCAGCAGTTTATCACCGCTAGATACGCAGTATTTT
>.|.|TRBV25-1|TRBJ2-7
CASSEGIYEQYF
TGTGCCAGCAGTGAAGGGATTTACGAGCAGTACTTC
>.|.|TRBV29-1|TRBJ1-2
CSVVIGARRYTF
TGCAGCGTTGTGATAGGGGCCCGGAGGTACACCTTC
>TRBD1|.|TRBV28|TRBJ2-5
CASSGDSRPETQYF
TGTGCCAGCAGTGGGGACAGCCGCCCAGAGACCCAGTACTTC
>.|.|TRBV9|TRBJ2-2
CASSVSPVDEELFF
TGTGCCAGCAGCGTCTCCCCGGTAGATGAGGAGCTGTTTTTT
>.|.|TRBV3-1|TRBJ1-5
CASSQGPVGGNQPQHF
TGTGCCAGCAGCCAAGGTCCCGTTGGGGGCAATCAGCCCCAGCATTTT
>.|.|TRBV5-1|TRBJ2-2
CASSLGQRSTGELFF
TGCGCCAGCAGCTTGGGGCAGAGGAGCACCGGGGAGCTGTTTTTT
>TRBD1|.|TRBV15|TRBJ2-1
CATSRDGPGGSSNEQFF
TGTGCCACCAGCAGAGATGGCCCAGGGGGTAGCAGCAATGAGCAGTTCTTC
>.|many|TRBV20-1|TRBJ1-2
CSATTGSDYGYTF
TGCAGTGCCACGACAGGATCCGACTATGGCTACACCTTC
>.|.|TRBV16|TRBJ1-5
CASSQSGDSNQPQHF
TGTGCCAGCAGCCAATCAGGGGATAGCAATCAGCCCCAGCATTTT
>TRBD2|.|TRBV3-1|TRBJ2-1
CASSQGLAPTYNEQFF
TGTGCCAGCAGCCAAGGACTAGCGCCAACCTACAATGAGCAGTTCTTC
>.|.|TRBV20-1|TRBJ2-2
CSARTGVNTGELFF
TGCAGTGCTCGGACTGGGGTGAACACCGGGGAGCTGTTTTTT
>.|.|TRBV27|TRBJ2-3
CASSLSGTGTQYF
TGTGCCAGCAGTTTATCCGGCACAGGTACGCAGTATTTT
>.|.|TRBV7-2|TRBJ2-7
CASSPGTSNEQYF
TGTGCCAGCAGCCCTGGGACCAGCAATGAGCAGTACTTC
>.|.|TRBV20-1|TRBJ2-4
CSARGRHYGKNIQYF
TGCAGTGCTAGGGGGAGGCATTACGGCAAAAACATTCAGTACTTC
>.|.|TRBV15|TRBJ1-5
CATSRDRVGNQPQHF
TGTGCCACCAGCAGAGACAGGGTCGGCAATCAGCCCCAGCATTTT
>TRBD2|.|TRBV6-6|TRBJ2-3
CAIKAGGITDTQYF
TGTGCCATCAAAGCGGGGGGGATTACAGATACGCAGTATTTT
>.|few|TRBV6-1|TRBJ2-1
CAGSRTSGTNEQFF
TGTGCCGGCTCAAGGACGTCAGGAACCAATGAGCAGTTCTTC
>.|few|TRBV9|TRBJ2-3
CASGGGSDTQYF
TGTGCCAGCGGAGGGGGCTCAGATACGCAGTATTTT
>.|few|TRBV27|TRBJ1-6
CASSFSGVSSPLHF
TGTGCCAGCAGTTTCTCGGGTGTAAGTTCACCCCTCCACTTT
>.|.|TRBV20-1|TRBJ1-5
CSARDGVDDDTIQHF
TGCAGTGCTAGAGATGGGGTAGACGACGACACTATTCAGCATTTT
>.|many|TRBV7-2|TRBJ1-4
CASSPWGQGGEKLFF
TGTGCCAGCAGCCCCTGGGGGCAAGGGGGTGAAAAACTGTTTTTT
>.|.|TRBV20-1|TRBJ1-2
CSARTAEYYGYTF
TGCAGTGCTAGGACAGCTGAATACTATGGCTACACCTTC
>TRBD1|few|TRBV18|TRBJ2-5
CASSPTTGEQETQYF
TGTGCCAGCTCACCCACGACAGGGGAACAAGAGACCCAGTACTTC
>TRBD2|.|TRBV7-3|TRBJ2-1
CASSLQLAGGNEQFF
TGTGCCAGCAGCTTACAACTAGCGGGAGGCAATGAGCAGTTCTTC
>.|.|TRBV6-5|TRBJ1-6
CASSYGVGVNSPLHF
TGTGCCAGCAGTTACGGGGTTGGTGTCAATTCACCCCTCCACTTT
>.|once|TRBV9|TRBJ2-1
CASSVVGNSYNVQFF
TGTGCCAGCAGCGTAGTCGGGAACTCCTACAATGTGCAGTTCTTC
>.|.|TRBV27|TRBJ2-2
CASSAGLGPGELFF
TGTGCCAGCAGTGCGGGACTCGGCCCCGGGGAGCTGTTTTTT
>.|.|TRBV29-1|TRBJ2-1
CSVRYNEQFF
TGCAGCGTTCGGTATAATGAGCAGTTCTTC
>TRBD2|.|TRBV29-1|TRBJ2-1
CSVGASGRGGDEQFF
TGCAGCGTTGGGGCTAGCGGGAGGGGTGGGGATGAGCAGTTCTTC
>.|few|TRBV20-1|TRBJ2-5
CSARDPRRGETQYF
TGCAGTGCTAGAGATCCTCGGAGGGGAGAGACCCAGTACTTC
>TRBD1|once|TRBV4-1|TRBJ2-4
CASSHPNDRALTKNIQYF
TGCGCCAGCAGCCACCCAAACGACAGGGCTCTAACCAAAAACATTCAGTACTTC
>.|.|TRBV3-1|TRBJ2-1
CASSQDGRHEQFF
TGTGCCAGCAGCCAAGATGGGCGACATGAGCAGTTCTTC
>TRBD1|many|TRBV12-3/TRBV12-4|TRBJ2-7
CASSPWGQVYSYEQYF
TGTGCCAGCAGTCCCTGGGGACAGGTATACTCCTACGAGCAGTACTTC
>.|.|TRBV24-1|TRBJ2-1
CATSDSRKSSYNEQFF
TGTGCCACCAGTGATTCTCGAAAGAGCTCCTACAATGAGCAGTTCTTC
>.|many|TRBV4-2|TRBJ2-2
CASSQAIRTGELFF
TGTGCCAGCAGCCAAGCAATCCGGACCGGGGAGCTGTTTTTT
>.|.|TRBV20-1|TRBJ2-1
CSADAAGSLNKQFF
TGCAGTGCTGACGCAGCGGGCTCCCTGAATAAGCAGTTCTTC
>TRBD2|.|TRBV7-2|TRBJ2-7
CASRSRTSGTYEQYF
TGTGCCAGCAGGTCCAGGACTAGCGGGACCTACGAGCAGTACTTC
>TRBD2|.|TRBV20-1|TRBJ2-1
CSADKRDYNEQFF
TGCAGTGCTGATAAGCGGGACTACAATGAGCAGTTCTTC
>.|few|TRBV28|TRBJ2-5
CASSPALGEETQYF
TGTGCCAGCAGTCCCGCACTAGGGGAGGAGACCCAGTACTTC
>.|.|TRBV20-1|TRBJ2-1
CGAPFSSEQFF
TGCGGTGCTCCCTTTAGTAGCGAACAGTTCTTC
>TRBD1|few|TRBV27|TRBJ1-1
CASSPTGTYEAFF
TGTGCCAGCAGCCCGACAGGGACTTATGAAGCTTTCTTT
>.|.|TRBV6-1|TRBJ1-1
CASSEGAGNTEAFF
TGTGCCAGCAGTGAAGGGGCAGGGAACACTGAAGCTTTCTTT
>TRBD2|few|TRBV7-2|TRBJ2-3
CASSLAIAGGTDTQYF
TGTGCCAGCAGCTTAGCTATAGCGGGAGGCACAGATACGCAGTATTTT
>TRBD1|.|TRBV6-1|TRBJ1-2
CASRRDSGYTF
TGTGCCAGCAGGCGGGACAGTGGCTACACCTTC
>TRBD1|few|TRBV3-1|TRBJ1-2
CASSPWTGGTYGYTF
TGTGCCAGCAGCCCCTGGACAGGGGGCACCTATGGCTACACCTTC
>.|.|TRBV28|TRBJ2-1
CASSPTNEQFF
TGTGCAAGCAGTCCCACCAATGAGCAGTTCTTC
>.|.|TRBV20-1|TRBJ2-7
CSAPPGRNTGDPYEQYF
TGCAGTGCCCCTCCAGGCAGGAACACCGGGGACCCCTACGAGCAGTACTTC